The present entry profiles one TCR beta chain with its context. The antigen is undetermined. The data are from a study of T cell repertoires in cytomegalovirus infection. Study overall: The study used recently identified HLA-C-restricted and well-studied HLA-B-restricted CMV epitopes. Matching HLA type and CMV infection were both indicated by public TCR beta signatures. Points from the study as a whole: The response measured ex vivo was dominated by TCR beta clonotypes (HLA-C-restricted and CMV-specific).

TCRdb passed the reads through MiXCR, listing each CDR3 protein once. This table holds about 360,000 distinct CDR3 sequences, 34% found once. J lost 0 bases, V lost 4 bases, and 7 bases had no gene match. The length of the CDR3 is 15 residues. Germline lookup yields CDR1 SGHDT and CDR2 YYEEEE. The chain has TRBV5-6 and TRBJ2-7, with TRBD1 identical over 7 bases. This sequence originates from a human donor in good health (CMV status not recorded). Some clones in this sample may be carry-over from other donors' samples. The sequenced sample was cultured PBMCs, obtained from culture after CMV antigen stimulation. For the CDR3, the DNA is TGTGCCAGCAGCCACCCGGGACAGTCCTCCTACGAGCAGTACTTC. Translation: CASSHPGQSSYEQYF.